This section outlines one T cell receptor (beta chain) sequence together with its context. What it binds is unknown. This entry belongs to a study of T cells in localized non-small cell lung cancer. The study, taken as a whole, reports: Owing to sequencing of a solitary tumor region, heterogeneity cannot be discounted.

Germline lookup yields CDR1 MGHRA and CDR2 YSYEKL. V was trimmed by 1 base and J by 2 bases, leaving 8 bases between them. This CDR3 has 14 amino acids. Data came from immunoSEQ multiplex PCR; TCRdb stores just in-frame clones and leaves some out. Here the sample spans under 50,000 clones, around 87% being singletons. The chain recombines TRBV4-1 with TRBJ2-5, with D hard to call. The receptor comes from a man aged 35 to 70 with stage II lung adenocarcinoma. The input for sequencing was PBMCs, taken before any cancer treatment. CDR3 region: CASSQAHGQETQYF. The CDR3 bases are TGCGCCAGCAGCCAAGCCCACGGACAAGAGACCCAGTACTTC.